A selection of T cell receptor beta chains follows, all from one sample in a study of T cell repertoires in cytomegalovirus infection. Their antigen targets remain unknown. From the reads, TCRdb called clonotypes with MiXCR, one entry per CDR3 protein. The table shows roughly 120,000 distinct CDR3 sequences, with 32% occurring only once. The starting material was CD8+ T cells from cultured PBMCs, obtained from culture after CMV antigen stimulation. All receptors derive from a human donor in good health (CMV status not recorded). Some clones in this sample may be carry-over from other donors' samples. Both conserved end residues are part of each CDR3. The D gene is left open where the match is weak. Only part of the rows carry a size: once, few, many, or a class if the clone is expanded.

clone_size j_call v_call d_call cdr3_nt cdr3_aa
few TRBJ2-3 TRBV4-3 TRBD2 TGCGCCAGCAGCCAAGATTATTCGGGGGGGCACACAGATACGCAGTATTTT CASSQDYSGGHTDTQYF
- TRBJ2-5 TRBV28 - TGTGCCAGCAGCTCGGGACACCTTAAGAGGGAGACCCAGTACTTC CASSSGHLKRETQYF
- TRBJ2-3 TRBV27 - TGTGCCAGCAGTTTTCGGGGGCGGGAGACAGATACGCAGTATTTT CASSFRGRETDTQYF
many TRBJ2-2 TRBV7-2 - TGTGCCAGCAGCTTAGCAGGGGAGCTGTACACCGGGGAGCTGTTTTTT CASSLAGELYTGELFF
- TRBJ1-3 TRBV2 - TGTGCCAGCAGCCCGGGACGCCGCTCTGGAAACACCATATATTTT CASSPGRRSGNTIYF
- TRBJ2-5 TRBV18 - TGTGCCAGCTCACCAAACCTCGGTCGAACCGAAGAGACCCAGTACTTC CASSPNLGRTEETQYF
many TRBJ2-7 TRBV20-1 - TGCAGTGCTAGAGATACAGGGGAGGGGGTCTACGAGCAGTACTTC CSARDTGEGVYEQYF
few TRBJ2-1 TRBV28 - TGTGCCAGCAGTTTAATCTCAAGGTCAGTAGGTGAGCAGTTCTTC CASSLISRSVGEQFF
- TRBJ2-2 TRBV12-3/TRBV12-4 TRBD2 TGTGCCAGCAGTTTTAATCCCAGGATGCGGGGGGCGCCCACCGGGGAGCTGTTTTTT CASSFNPRMRGAPTGELFF
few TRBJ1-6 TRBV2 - TGTGCCAGCAGTCCCAGAAGGGCCAGGGTAGATAATTCACCCCTCCACTTT CASSPRRARVDNSPLHF
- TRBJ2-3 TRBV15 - TGTGCCACCAGCAGAGATTCGGGACTTCTCACAGATACGCAGTATTTT CATSRDSGLLTDTQYF
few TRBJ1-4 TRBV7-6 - TGTGCCAGCAGCTTATCCGAAAAACTGTTTTTT CASSLSEKLFF
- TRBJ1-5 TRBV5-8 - TGTGCCAGCAGTCCCTTGGGGCAGAGCAATCAGCCCCAGCATTTT CASSPLGQSNQPQHF
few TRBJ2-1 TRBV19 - TGTGCCAGTAGTATCCCGGGTTTGGAGTACAATGAGCAGTTCTTC CASSIPGLEYNEQFF
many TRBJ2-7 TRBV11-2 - TGTGCCAGCAGCCCCACAGGGAAATTTTACGAGCAGTACTTC CASSPTGKFYEQYF
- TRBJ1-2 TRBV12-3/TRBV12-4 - TGTGCCAGCAGTTTAGATTACAGGGATGGCTACACCTTC CASSLDYRDGYTF
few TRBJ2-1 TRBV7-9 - TGTGCCAGCAGCTCCCGGCAGGTGAGCTCCTACAATGAGCAGTTCTTC CASSSRQVSSYNEQFF
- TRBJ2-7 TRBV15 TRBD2 TGTGCCACCAGCAGACTAGCGGGGGGGACCTACGAGCAGTACTTC CATSRLAGGTYEQYF
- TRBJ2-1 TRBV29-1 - TGCAGCGGATGGACTCAAAACCGGTACAATGAGCAGTTCTTC CSGWTQNRYNEQFF
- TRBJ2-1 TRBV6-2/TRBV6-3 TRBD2 TGTGCCAGCAGTATCGGACTAGAGTTCGATGAGCAGTTCTTC CASSIGLEFDEQFF
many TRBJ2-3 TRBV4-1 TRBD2 TGCGCCAGCAGACAATCTAGCGGGAGCACAGATACGCAGTATTTT CASRQSSGSTDTQYF
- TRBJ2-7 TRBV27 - TGTGCCAGCAGTTTATCGCCAGGGTTGGGGCAGTACTTC CASSLSPGLGQYF
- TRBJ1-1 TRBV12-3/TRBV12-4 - TGTGCCAGCAGCCAGGTGGAGGGTTATGAAGCTTTCTTT CASSQVEGYEAFF
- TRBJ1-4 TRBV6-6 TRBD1 TGTGCCAGCAGTTACCAGCCGGGACAGGTTTATGAAAAACTGTTTTTT CASSYQPGQVYEKLFF
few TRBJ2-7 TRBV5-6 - TGTGCCAGCAGCATTGGGGGGGCGTTGTGGCAGTACTTC CASSIGGALWQYF
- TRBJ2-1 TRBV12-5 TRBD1 TGTGCTAGTGGTTTGGGGACAGGGGTTTTGGGGAATGAGCAGTTCTTC CASGLGTGVLGNEQFF
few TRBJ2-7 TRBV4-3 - TGCGCCAGCAGCCCGGACACCACTCCTCGGGGCTACGAGCAGTACTTC CASSPDTTPRGYEQYF
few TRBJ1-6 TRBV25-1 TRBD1 TGTGCCAGCAGTGACCCCATGGGACAGGGTGCCGCTAATTCACCCCTCCACTTT CASSDPMGQGAANSPLHF
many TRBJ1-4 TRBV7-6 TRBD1 TGTGCCAGCAGCTTAGAGGGCAGGGGGCGTGAAAAACTGTTTTTT CASSLEGRGREKLFF
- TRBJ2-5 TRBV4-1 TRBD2 TGCGCCAGCAGCCAAGGCGGGGGGGGACAAGAGACCCAGTACTTC CASSQGGGGQETQYF
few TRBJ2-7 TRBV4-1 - TGCGCCAGCAGCCAAGACATGACAACCACACCCCTGTACGAGCAGTACTTC CASSQDMTTTPLYEQYF
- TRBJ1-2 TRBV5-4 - TGTGCCAGCTCTGAACTACCGACGGTCAACTATGGCTACACCTTC CASSELPTVNYGYTF
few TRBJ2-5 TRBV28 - TGTGCCAGCAGCCTCCCTCCGAGACGGAGACAAGAGACCCAGTACTTC CASSLPPRRRQETQYF
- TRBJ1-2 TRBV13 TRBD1 TGTGCCAGCAGCTTAGAGGGGGAGGGACAGTCCCGCCGATTGGATGGCTACACCTTC CASSLEGEGQSRRLDGYTF
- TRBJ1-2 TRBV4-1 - TGCGCCAGCAGCCGAAGCGGGGGAGGTGGCTACACCTTC CASSRSGGGGYTF
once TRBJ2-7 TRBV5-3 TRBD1 TGTGCCAGCAGCTTAGGACAGGGGGACTACGAGCAGTACTTC CASSLGQGDYEQYF
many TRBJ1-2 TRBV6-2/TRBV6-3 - TGTGCCAGCCGTCCCCATGAGAACTATGGCTACACCTTC CASRPHENYGYTF
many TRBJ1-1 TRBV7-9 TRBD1 TGTGCCAGCAGCTTAACAGGGGCGGGGTATACTGAAGCTTTCTTT CASSLTGAGYTEAFF
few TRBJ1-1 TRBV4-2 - TGTGCCAGCAGCCAAGGCGAACAAGGTGAAGCTTTCTTT CASSQGEQGEAFF
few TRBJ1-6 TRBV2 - TGTGCCAGCCGTCTGGGGGAGAGTTCACCCCTCCACTTT CASRLGESSPLHF
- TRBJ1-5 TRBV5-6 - TGTGCCAGCAGCTTGTTAGAGCCTAGCAATCAGCCCCAGCATTTT CASSLLEPSNQPQHF
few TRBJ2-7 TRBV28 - TGTGCCAGCAGTTTTTTAGGTCCCGAGCAGTACTTC CASSFLGPEQYF
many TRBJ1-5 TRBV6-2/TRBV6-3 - TGTGCCAGCAGTTACGCTGGACAGTTCAATCAGCCCCAGCATTTT CASSYAGQFNQPQHF
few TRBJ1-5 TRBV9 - TGTGCCAGCAGCCAAGATCCAGGGTCCAATCAGCCCCAGCATTTT CASSQDPGSNQPQHF
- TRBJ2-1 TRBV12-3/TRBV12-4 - TGTGCCAGCAGTCTTGGACTGGTCGGCAAGCAGTTCTTC CASSLGLVGKQFF
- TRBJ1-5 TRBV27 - TGTGCCAGCAGGGACAGTGGCAATCAGCCCCAGCATTTT CASRDSGNQPQHF
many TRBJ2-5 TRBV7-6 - TGTGCCAGCAGCTTAGCAGGCGGAGGAGAGACCCAGTACTTC CASSLAGGGETQYF
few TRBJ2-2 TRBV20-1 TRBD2 TGCAGTGCTAGAGACGTACGCGGGGGGGACACCGGGGAGCTGTTTTTT CSARDVRGGDTGELFF
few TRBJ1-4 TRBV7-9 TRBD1 TGTGCCAGCAGCCCGGGACAGGGAGGAGAAAAACTGTTTTTT CASSPGQGGEKLFF
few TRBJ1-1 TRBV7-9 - TGTGCCAGCAGCCCGCCCCAGGGTAACACTGAAGCTTTCTTT CASSPPQGNTEAFF